Listed below are T cell receptor beta chains from one sample, sequenced in a study of shared clonotypes between healthy human individuals. The repertoire was sequenced with immunoSEQ multiplex PCR; TCRdb's copy has only in-frame clones and lacks some. The sample consists of around 580,000 clones, 95% to 98% of them appearing once. Sequenced material: naive CD8+ T cells sorted from blood. These receptors all stem from a man aged 25 to 45 in good health. Each CDR3 is given with its conserved first and last residue. Fields, in order: V gene, D gene, clone size, J gene, CDR3 protein, CDR3 DNA. A D gene is named only where the DNA matches it firmly. Clone sizes are given selectively: once, few, many, or a class where the clone is expanded.

TRBV4-2,TRBD2,.,TRBJ2-7,CASSQEGTSGRSEQYF,TGTGCCAGCAGCCAAGAAGGGACTAGCGGGAGGAGCGAGCAGTACTTC
TRBV5-4,TRBD1,.,TRBJ2-1,CASSLSTGPNEQFF,TGTGCCAGCAGCCTATCGACAGGGCCCAATGAGCAGTTCTTC
TRBV5-1,.,.,TRBJ1-1,CASSFLSTGEAFF,TGCGCCAGCAGCTTCTTATCGACGGGTGAGGCTTTCTTT
TRBV28,TRBD2,.,TRBJ2-7,CASSIGLAGSYEQYF,TGTGCCAGCAGTATAGGACTAGCAGGCTCCTACGAGCAGTACTTC
TRBV5-6,TRBD1,.,TRBJ1-2,CASSLPTMDRRALYGYTF,TGTGCCAGCAGCTTGCCTACGATGGACAGGCGAGCTCTCTATGGCTACACCTTC
TRBV5-1,.,.,TRBJ2-7,CASSLVAFSYEQYF,TGCGCCAGCAGCTTGGTAGCTTTCTCCTACGAGCAGTACTTC
TRBV11-3,.,.,TRBJ2-1,CASSPDSLSYNEQFF,TGTGCCAGCAGCCCGGACAGTCTCTCCTACAATGAGCAGTTCTTC
TRBV2,.,once,TRBJ2-7,CASSGQPYEQYF,TGTGCCAGCAGTGGACAGCCCTACGAGCAGTACTTC
TRBV5-4,.,.,TRBJ2-1,CASSSGLDRDDIF,TGTGCCAGCAGCTCGGGACTTGACCGGGACGACATCTTC
TRBV5-5,.,.,TRBJ2-7,CASSPVGGDNYEQYF,TGTGCCAGCAGCCCGGTGGGAGGGGACAACTACGAGCAGTACTTC
TRBV7-2,TRBD1,.,TRBJ2-7,CASSPWTGSYEQYF,TGTGCCAGCAGCCCCTGGACAGGTTCCTACGAGCAGTACTTC
TRBV9,TRBD2,.,TRBJ2-3,CASSATGTSGRRADTQYF,TGTGCCAGCAGCGCGACCGGGACTAGCGGGAGGAGGGCAGATACGCAGTATTTT
TRBV7-6,.,.,TRBJ2-3,CASSSGLASTDTQYF,TGTGCCAGCAGCTCCGGATTAGCTAGCACAGATACGCAGTATTTT
TRBV7-9,.,once,TRBJ1-1,CASSLQGRLDEAFF,TGTGCCAGCAGCTTACAGGGACGCTTAGATGAAGCTTTCTTT
TRBV7-2,TRBD1,.,TRBJ2-7,CASSRDSSYEQYF,TGTGCCAGCAGCAGGGACAGCTCCTACGAGCAGTACTTC
TRBV29-1,TRBD1,.,TRBJ2-7,CSARDSSYEQYF,TGCAGCGCCCGGGACAGTTCCTACGAGCAGTACTTC
TRBV15,TRBD1,.,TRBJ1-2,CATSYGGGQGGGYTF,TGTGCCACCAGCTACGGCGGCGGACAGGGAGGTGGCTACACCTTC
TRBV7-9,.,.,TRBJ1-1,CASSLTELAFF,TGTGCCAGCAGCCTAACCGAACTAGCTTTCTTT
TRBV7-9,.,.,TRBJ2-1,CASSVSGLRERYNEQFF,TGTGCCAGCAGCGTCAGCGGTTTGAGGGAGCGCTACAATGAGCAGTTCTTC
TRBV15,TRBD1,.,TRBJ2-6,CATRGSGGLAGANVLTF,TGTGCCACCAGAGGGTCAGGGGGATTGGCTGGGGCCAACGTCCTGACTTTC
TRBV5-4,TRBD2,.,TRBJ2-1,CASSTTLADPGGEQFF,TGTGCCAGCAGTACCACCCTAGCGGACCCTGGTGGTGAGCAGTTCTTC
TRBV5-1,TRBD1,.,TRBJ2-7,CASSQTGSHEQYF,TGCGCCAGCAGCCAGACAGGGAGCCACGAGCAGTACTTC
TRBV29-1,.,.,TRBJ2-1,CSVGGLATDSYNEQFF,TGCAGCGTTGGGGGGCTAGCGACGGATTCCTACAATGAGCAGTTCTTC
TRBV7-6,TRBD2,.,TRBJ2-2,CASSLTGGTGELFF,TGTGCCAGCAGCTTAACGGGAGGTACCGGGGAGCTGTTTTTT
TRBV20-1,.,.,TRBJ2-5,CSARGLETQYF,TGCAGTGCTAGGGGCCTGGAGACCCAGTACTTC
TRBV28,TRBD1,.,TRBJ2-7,CASSFLVFRSTGGSYEQYF,TGTGCCAGCAGTTTCCTCGTTTTCCGTTCGACAGGGGGATCCTACGAGCAGTACTTC
TRBV7-9,.,.,TRBJ1-2,CASSFFRPRDGGILHGYTF,TGTGCCAGCAGCTTCTTTCGTCCCCGGGACGGCGGCATTCTTCATGGCTACACCTTC
TRBV18,.,.,TRBJ1-4,CASSILKGATNEKLFF,TGTGCCAGCTCTATTCTGAAGGGAGCGACTAATGAAAAACTGTTTTTT
TRBV4-1,TRBD1,.,TRBJ2-1,CASSYRQGYEQFF,TGCGCCAGCAGCTACCGACAGGGCTATGAGCAGTTCTTC
TRBV4-3,TRBD1,.,TRBJ2-7,CASSETGTGTYEQYF,TGCGCCAGCAGCGAGACCGGGACAGGGACCTACGAGCAGTACTTC
TRBV5-5,TRBD1,.,TRBJ1-4,CASHRGFGGEKLFF,TGTGCCAGCCACAGGGGTTTCGGAGGTGAAAAACTGTTTTTT
TRBV11-3,.,.,TRBJ1-3,CASSIDRTPGNTIYF,TGTGCCAGCAGCATCGACAGGACTCCTGGAAACACCATATATTTT
TRBV29-1,TRBD2,.,TRBJ2-7,CSAETSGSYEQYF,TGCAGCGCGGAGACTAGCGGGTCCTACGAGCAGTACTTC
TRBV9,TRBD2,.,TRBJ2-1,CASTWSSGSEQFF,TGTGCCAGCACGTGGTCTAGCGGGAGTGAGCAGTTCTTC
TRBV28,.,.,TRBJ1-5,CASSPIIGLSSQPQHF,TGTGCCAGCAGTCCGATAATAGGGCTGTCGAGTCAGCCCCAGCATTTT
TRBV27,.,.,TRBJ2-3,CASAMDPTDTQYF,TGTGCCAGCGCTATGGACCCCACAGATACGCAGTATTTT
TRBV2,.,.,TRBJ2-2,CASSEGTGELFF,TGTGCCAGCAGTGAAGGGACCGGGGAGCTGTTTTTT
TRBV7-9,TRBD2,.,TRBJ2-5,CASSRSGDTQETQYF,TGTGCCAGCAGCCGCAGCGGGGATACGCAAGAGACCCAGTACTTC
TRBV28,.,.,TRBJ1-1,CASSLSGQTEAFF,TGTGCCAGCAGTTTATCGGGGCAGACTGAAGCTTTCTTT
TRBV18,TRBD1,.,TRBJ1-2,CASSPLSEWTGGKEVYGYTF,TGTGCCAGCTCACCACTGTCCGAGTGGACAGGGGGCAAGGAGGTCTATGGCTACACCTTC
TRBV7-6,TRBD2,few,TRBJ2-1,CASMGLAGHNEQFF,TGTGCCAGCATGGGACTAGCGGGACACAATGAGCAGTTCTTC
TRBV6-4,TRBD2,once,TRBJ2-7,CASSEGLADRYEQYF,TGTGCCAGCAGTGAAGGTCTAGCGGACCGCTACGAGCAGTACTTC
TRBV11-2,.,.,TRBJ1-1,CASTYPPTEAFF,TGTGCCAGCACCTATCCCCCTACCGAAGCTTTCTTT
TRBV29-1,.,.,TRBJ2-4,CSVVERDKNIQYF,TGCAGCGTTGTAGAACGGGACAAAAACATTCAGTACTTC
TRBV27,.,.,TRBJ1-2,CASSLSGNYGYTF,TGTGCCAGCAGTTTATCGGGGAACTATGGCTACACCTTC
TRBV7-8,.,.,TRBJ2-2,CASSLKNPGHTGELFF,TGTGCCAGCAGCCTAAAGAATCCGGGGCACACCGGGGAGCTGTTTTTT